Sequencing of this T cell receptor beta chain was carried out in a study of cytomegalovirus exposure and HLA in healthy donors. In the PCR, 60 Vbeta and 13 Jbeta primers were used. Here immunoSEQ multiplex PCR was the method, and the copy in TCRdb shows in-frame clones only, minus some. The sample has approximately 140,000 clones; around three quarters are singletons. This clone occurred once. Trimming shortened V by 8 bases and J by 3 bases, and 20 bases separated the two germline ends. This CDR3 has 15 residues. Germline CDR1 is MNHEY and CDR2 is SVGAGI. V and J are TRBV6-5 and TRBJ2-7, with D maybe TRBD1 (6 bases). The sequenced material came from PBMCs. The receptor was derived from a man between 35 and 55 years old in good health and CMV-seropositive. CDR3 DNA: TGTGCCAGCCGCCCCCCCGGGACACAATTCTACGAGCAGTACTTC. The encoded protein is CASRPPGTQFYEQYF.